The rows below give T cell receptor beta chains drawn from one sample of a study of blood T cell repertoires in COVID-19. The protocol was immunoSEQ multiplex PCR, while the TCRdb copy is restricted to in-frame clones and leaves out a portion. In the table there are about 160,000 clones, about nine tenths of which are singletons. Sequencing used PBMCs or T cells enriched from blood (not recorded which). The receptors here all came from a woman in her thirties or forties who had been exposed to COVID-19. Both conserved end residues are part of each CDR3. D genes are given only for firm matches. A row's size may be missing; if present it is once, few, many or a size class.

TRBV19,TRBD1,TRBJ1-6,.,CASSSPAGTGGNSPLHF,TGTGCCAGTAGTAGCCCGGCGGGGACAGGGGGTAATTCACCCCTCCACTTT
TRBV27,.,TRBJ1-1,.,CASSLSSVMNTEAFF,TGTGCCAGCAGTTTATCGAGCGTAATGAACACTGAAGCTTTCTTT
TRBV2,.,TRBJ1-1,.,CASRRESMNTEAFF,TGTGCCAGCAGGAGGGAGTCGATGAACACTGAAGCTTTCTTT
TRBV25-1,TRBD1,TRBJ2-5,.,CASSLPGTGQETQYF,TGTGCCAGCAGTTTGCCCGGGACAGGTCAAGAGACCCAGTACTTC
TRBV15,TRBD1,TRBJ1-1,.,CATSKDRGQTEAFF,TGTGCCACCAGCAAGGACAGGGGTCAGACTGAAGCTTTCTTT
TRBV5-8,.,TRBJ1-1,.,CASSLTGGRTEAFF,TGTGCCAGCAGCTTGACGGGGGGGCGGACTGAAGCTTTCTTT
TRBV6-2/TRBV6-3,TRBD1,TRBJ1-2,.,CASSTTSQGWSF,TGTGCCAGCAGCACCACTTCACAGGGGTGGTCCTTC
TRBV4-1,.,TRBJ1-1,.,CASSQDYLGRTEAFF,TGCGCCAGCAGCCAAGATTACCTGGGGAGGACTGAAGCTTTCTTT
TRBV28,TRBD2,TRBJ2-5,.,CASSLVAGGPSETQYF,TGTGCCAGCAGTTTAGTTGCGGGAGGGCCCTCCGAGACCCAGTACTTC
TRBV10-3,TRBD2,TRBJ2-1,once,CAISGGGAYNEQFF,TGTGCCATCAGTGGCGGGGGGGCATACAATGAGCAGTTCTTC
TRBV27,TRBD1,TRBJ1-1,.,CASSLAFLTGAAFF,TGTGCCAGCAGTTTAGCCTTTCTGACAGGGGCGGCTTTCTTT
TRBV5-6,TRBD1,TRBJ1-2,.,CASSLGTGGDGYTF,TGTGCCAGCAGCCTTGGGACAGGTGGGGATGGCTACACCTTC
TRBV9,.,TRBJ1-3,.,CASSVSLRESSGNTIYF,TGTGCCAGCAGCGTTTCACTCAGGGAAAGCTCTGGAAACACCATATATTTT
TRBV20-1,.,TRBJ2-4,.,CSASAVTKNIQYF,TGCAGTGCTAGTGCGGTGACCAAAAACATTCAGTACTTC
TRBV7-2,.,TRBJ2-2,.,CASSLDVTVSGELFF,TGTGCCAGCAGCTTAGATGTGACAGTCTCCGGGGAGCTGTTTTTT
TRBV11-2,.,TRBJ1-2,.,CASSPLWGQNGYTF,TGTGCCAGCAGCCCCCTTTGGGGGCAGAATGGCTACACCTTC
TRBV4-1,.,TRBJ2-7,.,CASSRSGSAGHRGFLSYEQYF,TGCGCCAGCAGCCGGTCGGGGTCAGCGGGACACCGCGGTTTCCTCTCCTACGAGCAGTACTTC
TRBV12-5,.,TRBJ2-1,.,CASGLVRLRESYNEQFF,TGTGCTAGTGGTTTGGTACGTTTGCGGGAATCCTACAATGAGCAGTTCTTC
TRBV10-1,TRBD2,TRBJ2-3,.,CASSDTSGSTDTQYF,TGCGCCAGCAGTGACACTAGCGGAAGCACAGATACGCAGTATTTT
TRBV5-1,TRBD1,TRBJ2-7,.,CASSLEGAAYEQYF,TGCGCCAGCAGCTTGGAGGGGGCCGCCTACGAGCAGTACTTC
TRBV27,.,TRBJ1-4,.,CASGKNEKLFF,TGTGCCTCAGGGAAAAATGAAAAACTGTTTTTT
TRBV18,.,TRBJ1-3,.,CASSPGQRNSGNTIYF,TGTGCCAGCTCACCAGGACAGAGAAACTCTGGAAACACCATATATTTT
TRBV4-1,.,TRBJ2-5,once,CASSQASPSGTQYF,TGCGCCAGCAGCCAAGCCTCCCCATCGGGGACCCAGTACTTC
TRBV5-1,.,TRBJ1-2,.,CASRTDRDFYGYTF,TGCGCCAGCAGAACGGACAGAGATTTCTATGGCTACACCTTC
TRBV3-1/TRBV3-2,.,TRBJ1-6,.,CASSPEGAGSPLHF,TGTGCCAGCAGCCCGGAAGGGGCTGGTTCACCCCTCCACTTT
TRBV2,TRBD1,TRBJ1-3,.,CASRGQAIYGNTIYF,TGTGCCAGCAGGGGACAGGCGATCTACGGAAACACCATATATTTT
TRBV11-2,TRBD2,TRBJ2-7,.,CASSLRLAGGYEQYF,TGTGCCAGCAGCCTCCGACTAGCGGGAGGGTACGAGCAGTACTTC
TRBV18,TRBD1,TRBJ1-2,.,CASSTTGQGESGYTF,TGTGCCAGCTCAACTACTGGACAGGGTGAGAGTGGCTACACCTTC
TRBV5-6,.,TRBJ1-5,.,CASSFLMTDQNQPQHF,TGTGCCAGCAGCTTTCTAATGACAGACCAAAATCAGCCCCAGCATTTT
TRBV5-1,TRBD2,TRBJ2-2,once,CASTPSGTSTNGELFF,TGCGCCAGCACTCCTAGCGGGACGAGTACCAACGGGGAGCTGTTTTTT
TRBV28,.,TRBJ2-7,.,CASSLSPGSGEQYF,TGTGCCAGCAGTTTATCACCCGGGTCTGGCGAGCAGTACTTC
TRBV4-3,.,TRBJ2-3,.,CASSHGTGASATDTQYF,TGCGCCAGCAGCCACGGCACCGGAGCTAGCGCCACAGATACGCAGTATTTT
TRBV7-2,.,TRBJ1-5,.,CASSPMTGYSNQPQHF,TGTGCCAGCAGCCCTATGACAGGTTATAGCAATCAGCCCCAGCATTTT
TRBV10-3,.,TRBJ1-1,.,CAIRPDRNTEAFF,TGTGCCATCAGACCCGACAGAAACACTGAAGCTTTCTTT
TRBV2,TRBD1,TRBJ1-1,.,CANRGQGNTEAFF,TGTGCCAACCGTGGACAGGGGAACACTGAAGCTTTCTTT
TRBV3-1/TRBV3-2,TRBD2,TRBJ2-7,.,CASRQGTSGSSKYF,TGTGCCAGCAGGCAAGGGACTAGCGGGAGTAGTAAGTACTTC
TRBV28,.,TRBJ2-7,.,CASSGGSSYEQYF,TGTGCCAGCAGTGGTGGCAGTTCCTACGAGCAGTACTTC
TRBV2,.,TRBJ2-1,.,CASSLRGYVNEQFF,TGTGCCAGCAGTCTCAGGGGATATGTGAATGAGCAGTTCTTC
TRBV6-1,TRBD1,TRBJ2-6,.,CASSARPGQTSGANVLTF,TGTGCCAGCAGTGCCAGACCGGGACAGACCTCTGGGGCCAACGTCCTGACTTTC
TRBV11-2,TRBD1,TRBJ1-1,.,CASSGQVYTEAFF,TGTGCCAGCAGCGGACAGGTGTACACTGAAGCTTTCTTT
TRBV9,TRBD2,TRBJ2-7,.,CASSVGVAGGPYEQYF,TGTGCCAGCAGCGTAGGGGTAGCGGGAGGGCCCTACGAGCAGTACTTC
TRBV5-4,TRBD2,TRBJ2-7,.,CASSLAPGLAGGREQYF,TGTGCCAGCAGCTTGGCGCCCGGACTAGCGGGAGGGAGAGAGCAGTACTTC
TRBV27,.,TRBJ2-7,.,CASSTGTLSYEQYF,TGTGCCAGCAGCACCGGGACTCTTTCCTACGAGCAGTACTTC
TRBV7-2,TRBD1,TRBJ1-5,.,CASSPRQGNQPQHF,TGTGCCAGCAGCCCGCGACAGGGGAATCAGCCCCAGCATTTT
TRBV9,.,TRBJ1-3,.,CASSTGWQTGNTIYF,TGTGCCAGCAGCACCGGGTGGCAAACTGGAAACACCATATATTTT
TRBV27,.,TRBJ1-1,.,CASSLTGMNTEAFF,TGTGCCAGCAGTTTAACAGGAATGAACACTGAAGCTTTCTTT
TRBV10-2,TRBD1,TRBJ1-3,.,CASSDMTGGRGNTIYF,TGCGCCAGCAGCGATATGACAGGGGGCAGAGGTAACACCATATATTTT
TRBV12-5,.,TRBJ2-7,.,CASGTRQANYEQNF,TGTGCTAGCGGTACACGACAGGCCAACTACGAGCAGAACTTC
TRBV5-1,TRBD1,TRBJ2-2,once,CASSFTGATGELFF,TGCGCCAGCAGCTTTACAGGGGCCACCGGGGAGCTGTTTTTT
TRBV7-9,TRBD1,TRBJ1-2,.,CASSPRTEGQGYTF,TGTGCCAGCAGCCCTAGGACCGAGGGACAGGGCTACACCTTC
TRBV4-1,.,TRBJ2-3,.,CASSQVSAVTDTQYF,TGCGCCAGCAGCCAAGTTTCGGCGGTCACAGATACGCAGTATTTT